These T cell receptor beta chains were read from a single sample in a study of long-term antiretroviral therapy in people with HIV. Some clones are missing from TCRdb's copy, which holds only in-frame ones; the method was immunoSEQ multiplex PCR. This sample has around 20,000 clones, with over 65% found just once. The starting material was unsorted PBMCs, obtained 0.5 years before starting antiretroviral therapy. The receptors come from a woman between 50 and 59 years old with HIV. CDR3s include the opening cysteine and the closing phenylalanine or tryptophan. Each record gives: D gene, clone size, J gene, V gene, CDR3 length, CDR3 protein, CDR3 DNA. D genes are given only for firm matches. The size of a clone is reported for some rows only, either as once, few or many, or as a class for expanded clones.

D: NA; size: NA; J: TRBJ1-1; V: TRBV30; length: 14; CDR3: CAWSVRSLNTEAFF; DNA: TGTGCCTGGAGTGTACGATCTCTGAACACTGAAGCTTTCTTT
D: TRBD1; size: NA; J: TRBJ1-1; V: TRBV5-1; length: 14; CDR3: CASSPDGQGVEAFF; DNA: TGCGCCAGCAGCCCCGATGGCCAGGGGGTTGAAGCTTTCTTT
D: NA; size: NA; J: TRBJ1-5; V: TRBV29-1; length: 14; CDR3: CSVGGDGSNQPQHF; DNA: TGCAGCGTTGGAGGGGACGGCAGCAATCAGCCCCAGCATTTT
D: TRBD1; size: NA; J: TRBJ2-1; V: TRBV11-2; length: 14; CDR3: CASRGQETYNEQFF; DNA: TGTGCCAGCAGGGGACAGGAGACCTACAATGAGCAGTTCTTC
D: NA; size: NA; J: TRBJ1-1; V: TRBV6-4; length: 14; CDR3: CASSPGVEFPEAFF; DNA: TGTGCCAGCAGCCCAGGGGTTGAATTCCCTGAAGCTTTCTTT
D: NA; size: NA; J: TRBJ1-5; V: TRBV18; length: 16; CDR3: CASSPREGNGNQPQHF; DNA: TGTGCCAGCTCACCGAGGGAGGGCAATGGGAATCAGCCCCAGCATTTT
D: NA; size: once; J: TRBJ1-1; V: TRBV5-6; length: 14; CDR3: CASSLGSLNTEAFF; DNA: TGTGCCAGCAGCTTGGGCAGTTTGAACACTGAAGCTTTCTTT
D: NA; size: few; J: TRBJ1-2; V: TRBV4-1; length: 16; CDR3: CASSQDSTVEPGGYTF; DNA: TGCGCCAGCAGCCAAGATTCAACCGTCGAGCCGGGGGGCTACACCTTC
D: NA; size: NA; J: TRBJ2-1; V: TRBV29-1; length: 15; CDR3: CSVEDPLSSYNEQFF; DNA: TGCAGCGTTGAAGATCCATTGAGCTCCTACAATGAGCAGTTCTTC
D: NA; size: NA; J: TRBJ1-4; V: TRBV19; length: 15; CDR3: CASRHFRGGAEKLFF; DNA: TGTGCCAGTAGACATTTCCGAGGCGGTGCTGAAAAACTGTTTTTT
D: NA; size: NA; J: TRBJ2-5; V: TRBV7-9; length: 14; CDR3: CASSLAGVAETQYF; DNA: TGTGCCAGCAGCTTAGCTGGGGTGGCGGAGACCCAGTACTTC
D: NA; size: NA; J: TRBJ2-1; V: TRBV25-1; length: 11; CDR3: CASGQYNEQFF; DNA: TGTGCCAGTGGGCAGTACAATGAGCAGTTCTTC
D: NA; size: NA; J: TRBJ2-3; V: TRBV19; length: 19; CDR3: CASTPGLVGGTRSTDTQYF; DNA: TGTGCCAGTACCCCGGGTCTTGTGGGGGGTACCCGAAGCACAGATACGCAGTATTTT
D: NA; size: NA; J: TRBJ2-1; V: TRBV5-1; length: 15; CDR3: CASSPRQTTYNEQFF; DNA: TGCGCCAGCAGCCCTCGTCAGACGACCTACAATGAGCAGTTCTTC
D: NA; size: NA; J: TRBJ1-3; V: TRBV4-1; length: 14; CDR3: CASSYTSSGNTIYF; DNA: TGCGCCAGCAGCTACACTAGCTCTGGAAACACCATATATTTT
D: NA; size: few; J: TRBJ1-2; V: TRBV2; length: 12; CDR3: CASNRQGYGYTF; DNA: TGTGCCAGCAACAGGCAGGGCTATGGCTACACCTTC
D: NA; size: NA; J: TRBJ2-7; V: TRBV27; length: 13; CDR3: CASSRDGSYEQYF; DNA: TGTGCCAGCTCGCGGGACGGGTCCTACGAGCAGTACTTC
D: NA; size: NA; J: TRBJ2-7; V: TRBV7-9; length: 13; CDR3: CASSLADTYEQYF; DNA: TGTGCCAGCAGCTTAGCGGATACCTACGAGCAGTACTTC
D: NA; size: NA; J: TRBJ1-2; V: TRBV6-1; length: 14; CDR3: CASSAGQSPYGYTF; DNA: TGTGCCAGCAGTGCCGGACAAAGCCCCTATGGCTACACCTTC
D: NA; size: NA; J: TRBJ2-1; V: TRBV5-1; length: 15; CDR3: CASSLGGAQIYEQFF; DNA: TGCGCCAGCAGCTTGGGGGGGGCTCAAATCTATGAGCAGTTCTTC
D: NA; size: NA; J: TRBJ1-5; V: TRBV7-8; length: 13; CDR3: CASSLDSNQPQHF; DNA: TGTGCCAGCAGCTTAGATAGCAATCAGCCCCAGCATTTT
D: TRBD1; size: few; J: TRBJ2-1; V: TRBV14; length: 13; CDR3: CASSLFRGHEQFF; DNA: TGTGCCAGCAGCCTTTTCAGGGGGCATGAGCAGTTCTTC
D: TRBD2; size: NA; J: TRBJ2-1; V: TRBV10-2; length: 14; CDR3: CASRERGARDEQFF; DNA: TGCGCCAGCAGGGAGCGGGGGGCGAGGGATGAGCAGTTCTTC
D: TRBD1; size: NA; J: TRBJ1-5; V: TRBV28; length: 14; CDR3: CASSRQGLNQPQHF; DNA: TGTGCCAGCAGCCGACAGGGGTTGAATCAGCCCCAGCATTTT
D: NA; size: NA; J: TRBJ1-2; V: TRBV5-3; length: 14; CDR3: CASSIRASPQGYTF; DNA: TGTGCCAGCAGCATCCGGGCTTCCCCCCAAGGCTACACCTTC
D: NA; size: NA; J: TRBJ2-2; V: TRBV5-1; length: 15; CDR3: CASSLGPGGTGELFF; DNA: TGCGCCAGCAGCTTGGGCCCAGGCGGGACCGGGGAGCTGTTTTTT
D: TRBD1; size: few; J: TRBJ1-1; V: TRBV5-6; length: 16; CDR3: CASSPGTGSPLTEAFF; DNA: TGTGCCAGCAGTCCCGGGACAGGGTCACCTCTCACTGAAGCTTTCTTT
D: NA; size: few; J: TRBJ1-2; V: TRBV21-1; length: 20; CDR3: CASSKEGEDQSLRTNYGYTF; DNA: TGTGCCAGCAGCAAAGAGGGTGAGGATCAGAGCCTCCGAACTAACTATGGCTACACCTTC
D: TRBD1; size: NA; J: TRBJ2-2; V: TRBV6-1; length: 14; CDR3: CASSVTGVTGELFF; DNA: TGTGCCAGCAGTGTAACAGGGGTAACCGGGGAGCTGTTTTTT
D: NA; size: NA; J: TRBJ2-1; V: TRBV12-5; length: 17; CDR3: CASGPTSPPTNYNEQFF; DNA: TGTGCTAGTGGTCCTACTTCTCCACCTACAAACTACAATGAGCAGTTCTTC
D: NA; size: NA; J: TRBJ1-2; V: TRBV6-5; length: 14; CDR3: CASSGPGYNYGYTF; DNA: TGTGCCAGCAGTGGCCCGGGGTACAACTATGGCTACACCTTC
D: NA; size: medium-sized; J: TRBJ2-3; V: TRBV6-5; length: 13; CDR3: CASSYRGIDTQYF; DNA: TGTGCCAGCAGTTATCGTGGGATAGATACGCAGTATTTT
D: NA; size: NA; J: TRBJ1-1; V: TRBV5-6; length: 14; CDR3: CASSPVGRNTEAFF; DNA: TGTGCCAGCAGCCCCGTGGGACGGAACACTGAAGCTTTCTTT
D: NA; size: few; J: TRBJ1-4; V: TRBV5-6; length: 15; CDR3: CASSLGWTAHEKLFF; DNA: TGTGCCAGCAGCTTGGGGTGGACAGCCCATGAAAAACTGTTTTTT
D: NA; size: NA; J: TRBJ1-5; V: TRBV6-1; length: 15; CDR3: CASTGAVEAGQPQHF; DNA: TGTGCCAGCACAGGGGCAGTAGAGGCGGGTCAGCCCCAGCATTTT
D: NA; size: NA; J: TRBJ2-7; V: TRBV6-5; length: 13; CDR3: CATAPRDSYEQYF; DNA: TGTGCCACCGCACCCCGAGACTCCTACGAGCAGTACTTC
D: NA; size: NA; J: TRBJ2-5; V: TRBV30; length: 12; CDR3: CAWMRGRETQYF; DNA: TGTGCCTGGATGAGGGGGAGAGAGACCCAGTACTTC
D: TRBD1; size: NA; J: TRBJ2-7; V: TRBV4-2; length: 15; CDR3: CASSPRQGGVYEQYF; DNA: TGTGCCAGCAGCCCCCGACAGGGGGGGGTCTACGAGCAGTACTTC
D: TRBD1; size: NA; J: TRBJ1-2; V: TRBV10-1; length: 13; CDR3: CASSDRGGGDYTF; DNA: TGCGCCAGCAGCGACAGGGGAGGAGGCGACTACACCTTC